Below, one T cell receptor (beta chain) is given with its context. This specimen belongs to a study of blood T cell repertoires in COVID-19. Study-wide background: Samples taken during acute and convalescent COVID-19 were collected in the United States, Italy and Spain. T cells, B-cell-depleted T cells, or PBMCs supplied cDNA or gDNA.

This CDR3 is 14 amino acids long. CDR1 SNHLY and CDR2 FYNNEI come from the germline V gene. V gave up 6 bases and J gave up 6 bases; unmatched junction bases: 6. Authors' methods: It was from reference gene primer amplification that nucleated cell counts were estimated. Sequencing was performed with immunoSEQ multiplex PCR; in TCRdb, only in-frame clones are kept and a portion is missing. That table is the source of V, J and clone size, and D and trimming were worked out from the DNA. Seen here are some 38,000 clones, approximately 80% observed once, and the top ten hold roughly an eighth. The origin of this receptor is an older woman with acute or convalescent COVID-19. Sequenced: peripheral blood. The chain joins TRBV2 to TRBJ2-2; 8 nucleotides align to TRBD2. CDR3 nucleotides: TGTGCCAGCAGCCGGGAGGGCCCCTCCGGGGAGCTGTTTTTT. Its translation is CASSREGPSGELFF.